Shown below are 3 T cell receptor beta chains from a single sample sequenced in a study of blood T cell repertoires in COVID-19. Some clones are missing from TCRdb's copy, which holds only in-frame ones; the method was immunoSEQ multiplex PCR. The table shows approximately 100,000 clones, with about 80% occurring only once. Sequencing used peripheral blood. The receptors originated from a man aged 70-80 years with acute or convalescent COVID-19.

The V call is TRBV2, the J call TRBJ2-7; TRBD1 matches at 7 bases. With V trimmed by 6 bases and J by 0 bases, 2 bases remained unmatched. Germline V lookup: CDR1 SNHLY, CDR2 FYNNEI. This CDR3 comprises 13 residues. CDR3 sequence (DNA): TGTGCCAGCAGCCGACAGGGCTCCTACGAGCAGTACTTC. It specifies CASSRQGSYEQYF.

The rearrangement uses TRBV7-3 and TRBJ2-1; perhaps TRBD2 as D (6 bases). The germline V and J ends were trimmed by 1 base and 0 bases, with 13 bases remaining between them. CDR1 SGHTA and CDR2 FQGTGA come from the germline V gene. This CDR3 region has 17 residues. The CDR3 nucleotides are TGTGCCAGCAGCTTAAATAGCGGTAGTAGCTCCTACAATGAGCAGTTCTTC. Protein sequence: CASSLNSGSSSYNEQFF. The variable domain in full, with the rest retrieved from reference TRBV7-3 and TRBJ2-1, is GAGVSQTPSNKVTEKGKYVELRCDPISGHTALYWYRQSLGQGPEFLIYFQGTGAADDSGLPNDRFFAVRPEGSVSTLKIQRTERGDSAVYLCASSLNSGSSSYNEQFFGPGTRLTVL.

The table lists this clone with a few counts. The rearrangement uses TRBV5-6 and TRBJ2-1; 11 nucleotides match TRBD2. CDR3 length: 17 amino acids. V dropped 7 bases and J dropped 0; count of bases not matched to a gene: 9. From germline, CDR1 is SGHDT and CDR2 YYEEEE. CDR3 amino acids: CASSGTSGLSSYNEQFF. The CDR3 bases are TGTGCCAGCTCCGGGACTAGCGGACTATCCTCCTACAATGAGCAGTTCTTC.